Following are 3 T cell receptor beta chains from one sample sequenced in a study of cytomegalovirus exposure and HLA in healthy donors. The primer mix had 60 Vbeta and 13 Jbeta primers. TCRdb's table, derived via immunoSEQ multiplex PCR, lists solely in-frame clones and lacks some. The sample table includes approximately 110,000 clones. The specimen was PBMCs. All receptors derive from a man over 45 in good health and CMV-seronegative.

The chain joins TRBV5-4 to TRBJ1-1, with D unresolved. Trimming removed 4 bases at V and 1 base at J, with 5 bases between. The CDR3 extends over 12 amino acids. Per the germline V gene, CDR1 is SGHNT and CDR2 is YYREEE (reference sequence). CDR3 loop: CASSRRNTEAFF. The CDR3 region has the DNA TGTGCCAGCAGCCGTCGGAACACTGAAGCTTTCTTT.

The genes are TRBV5-5 and TRBJ1-2; no clear D. Trimming stripped 0 bases from V and 2 bases from J, with 8 bases between. CDR1 is SGHKS, CDR2 YYEKEE, per germline (reference sequence). CDR3 size: 14 residues. CDR3 bases: TGTGCCAGCAGCTTGGGAGCGTTAAACTATGGCTACACCTTC. The encoded protein is CASSLGALNYGYTF.

CDR3 protein: CASSPAGSYEQYF. In DNA, the CDR3 is TGTGCCAGCTCACCGGCGGGCTCTTACGAGCAGTACTTC. The V gene is TRBV18, the J gene TRBJ2-7; possible D gene TRBD2, 5 bases. Germline CDR1 and CDR2: KGHSH and LQKENI. The CDR3 loop spans 13 amino acids. V lost 3 bases and J 4 bases, leaving 10 bases between the germline ends.